A selection of T cell receptor beta chains follows, all from one sample in a study of cytomegalovirus exposure and HLA in healthy donors. The repertoire was sequenced with immunoSEQ multiplex PCR; TCRdb's copy has only in-frame clones and lacks some. This table has approximately 180,000 clones, over 70% appearing once. Sequenced input: PBMCs. These receptor sequences come from a male donor in good health and CMV-seronegative. The CDR3 runs from the conserved cysteine through the conserved F or W. A D gene is named only where the DNA matches it firmly. Part of the rows lack a size; the others show once, few, many or a class for expanded clones.

D gene	clone size	V gene	J gene	CDR3 DNA	CDR3 protein
.	.	TRBV5-4	TRBJ1-1	TGTGCCAGCAGCTTACTCGGGGGGAACACTGAAGCTTTCTTT	CASSLLGGNTEAFF
TRBD1	.	TRBV12-5	TRBJ1-3	TGTGCTAGTGGTTTGGTCATTCCGGGACAGGGACCTGGAAACACCATATATTTT	CASGLVIPGQGPGNTIYF
TRBD1	.	TRBV10-3	TRBJ1-5	TGTGCCATCAGTGAGCACAGGGGGAATCAGCCCCAGCATTTT	CAISEHRGNQPQHF
.	.	TRBV30	TRBJ2-1	TGTGCCTTGGACACCTCGTGGAATGAGCAGTTCTTC	CALDTSWNEQFF
.	few	TRBV6-5	TRBJ2-3	TGTGCCATCCGGGACAAGGGCTCGACAGATACGCAGTATTTT	CAIRDKGSTDTQYF
.	.	TRBV4-3	TRBJ1-4	TGCGCCAGCAGCCCCTCAGCGGGGGCTAAGGGTAATGAAAAACTGTTTTTT	CASSPSAGAKGNEKLFF
TRBD1	.	TRBV30	TRBJ1-2	TGTGCCTGGAGCCCGGGACAGGGGGCGGATGGCTACACCTTC	CAWSPGQGADGYTF
TRBD1	.	TRBV29-1	TRBJ2-7	TGCAGCGTTGTTGACAGGGGCTACGAGCAGTACTTC	CSVVDRGYEQYF
TRBD1	once	TRBV19	TRBJ1-5	TGTGCCAGTAGTATGCGGGACAGATCTTATAGCAATCAGCCCCAGCATTTT	CASSMRDRSYSNQPQHF
.	.	TRBV10-3	TRBJ1-5	TGTGCCATCAGTGAGACCCAGACAGGTCTCAATTGGCCCCAGCATTTT	CAISETQTGLNWPQHF
.	few	TRBV6-1	TRBJ2-7	TGTGCCAGCAGTGACCCCACCTACGAGCAGTACTTC	CASSDPTYEQYF
.	.	TRBV28	TRBJ2-7	TGTGCCAGCAGCTCTATAGAGTACGAGCAGTACTTC	CASSSIEYEQYF
.	.	TRBV7-9	TRBJ1-3	TGTGCCAGCAGCTATGCATGGAGCTCTGGAAACACCATATATTTT	CASSYAWSSGNTIYF
.	.	TRBV6-5	TRBJ1-4	TGTGCCAGCAGTCGCCCAGGAGGTAATGAAAAACTGTTTTTT	CASSRPGGNEKLFF
.	.	TRBV6-5	TRBJ2-6	TGTGCCAGCAGTTGGGCTGGAGGGGCCAACGTCCTGACTTTC	CASSWAGGANVLTF
TRBD1	.	TRBV11-2	TRBJ1-1	TGTGCCAGCAGCTCGCCACCAGGGGGAACTGAAGCTTTCTTT	CASSSPPGGTEAFF
TRBD1	.	TRBV19	TRBJ1-3	TGTGCCAGTACCCCCGGGACAGCTGGAAACACCATATATTTT	CASTPGTAGNTIYF
.	once	TRBV19	TRBJ1-2	TGTGCCAGTAGTATAGATCGGGGGAACTATGGCTACACCTTC	CASSIDRGNYGYTF
TRBD1	.	TRBV28	TRBJ2-4	TGTGCCAGCAGTCTCGGACAGGGGGGGAACATTCAGTACTTC	CASSLGQGGNIQYF
.	once	TRBV30	TRBJ1-2	TGTGCCTGGAACCTACAGGCTAACTATGGCTACACCTTC	CAWNLQANYGYTF
.	.	TRBV30	TRBJ1-2	TGTGCCTGGAGTCCCCTCGTGCGGGGGGGATACACCTTC	CAWSPLVRGGYTF
.	.	TRBV30	TRBJ1-5	TGTGCCTGGACCACCAGGGAGGGTCAGCCCCAGCATTTT	CAWTTREGQPQHF
TRBD2	.	TRBV9	TRBJ2-1	TGTGCCAGCAGCGTAGGGACTAGCGGGAGGGCTGAGCAGTTCTTC	CASSVGTSGRAEQFF
.	.	TRBV2	TRBJ1-5	TGTGCCAGCAGTGAAGCGCTAGCAGGCAATCAGCCCCAGCATTTT	CASSEALAGNQPQHF
.	once	TRBV18	TRBJ2-4	TGTGCCAGCTCACTAGAAATAGCCAAAAACATTCAGTACTTC	CASSLEIAKNIQYF
.	few	TRBV6-5	TRBJ1-1	TGTGCCAGCAGTTACTCGCGGTTGAACACTGAAGCTTTCTTT	CASSYSRLNTEAFF
TRBD1	.	TRBV2	TRBJ1-5	TGTGCCAGCAGTCAGACAGGGCTTAGCAATCAGCCCCAGCATTTT	CASSQTGLSNQPQHF
.	few	TRBV6-5	TRBJ2-7	TGTGCCAGCAGTTACTCTGGGGCTCCCTTCGGGGGCGAGCAGTACTTC	CASSYSGAPFGGEQYF
.	few	TRBV6-5	TRBJ2-7	TGTGCCAGCAGCCTTTCCCGGGGGTTCTCCTACGAGCAGTACTTC	CASSLSRGFSYEQYF
TRBD2	.	TRBV28	TRBJ2-1	TGTGCCAGCAGTTTAATCAGCGGGGGCCGGTACAATGAGCAGTTCTTC	CASSLISGGRYNEQFF